This TCR beta chain was recorded in a study of spatial heterogeneity in lung cancer. Whole-study context: There were consistently more beta-chain sequences detected than alpha-chain sequences.

Each molecule of TCR cDNA was tagged with one unique molecular identifier. TCRdb re-called the 5' RACE reads with MiXCR, one entry per CDR3 protein. This table has under 40,000 distinct CDR3 sequences, roughly 5.5% appearing once. Time point reported: sample taken at primary tumor resection. The input material, whole RNA from tumor, nontumor lung or frozen PBMC, was sequenced unsorted. The cohort: around 79 early-stage, untreated non-small cell lung cancer patients. The table lists this clonotype with a few counts. Source: PBMCs, taken at surgery. The TCR originated in a female donor with early-stage non-small cell lung cancer.

The chain's CDR3 is CASRPTRTANYGYTF. The CDR3 coding sequence is TGTGCCAGTAGACCGACAAGAACCGCTAACTATGGCTACACCTTC. This chain connects TRBV19 to TRBJ1-2; D is unclear. The germline gives CDR1 LNHDA, CDR2 SQIVND (reference sequence). There are 15 residues in the CDR3. V was pared by 6 bases and J by 0 bases, with 14 bases between.